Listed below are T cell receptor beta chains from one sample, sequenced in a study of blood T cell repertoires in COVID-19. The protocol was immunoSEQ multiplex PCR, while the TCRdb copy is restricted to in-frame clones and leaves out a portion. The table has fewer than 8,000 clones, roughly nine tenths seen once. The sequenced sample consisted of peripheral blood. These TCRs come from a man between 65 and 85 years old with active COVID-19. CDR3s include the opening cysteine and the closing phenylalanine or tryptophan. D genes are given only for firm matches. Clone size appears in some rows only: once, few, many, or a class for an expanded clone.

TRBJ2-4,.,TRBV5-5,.,TGTGCCAGCAGCTCCGGGTTGGAAAACATTCAGTACTTC,CASSSGLENIQYF
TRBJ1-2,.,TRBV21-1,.,TGTGCCAGCAGCACCGGGAGAGGGACAGGGGCAGATGATACCCAGGTCTATGGCTACACCTTC,CASSTGRGTGADDTQVYGYTF
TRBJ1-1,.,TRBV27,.,TGTGCCAGCAGTTTGGAGGGCCTCGGGACTGAAGCTTTCTTT,CASSLEGLGTEAFF
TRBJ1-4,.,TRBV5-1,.,TGCGCCAGCAGCTTCAATCACGAGGATGAAAAACTGTTTTTT,CASSFNHEDEKLFF
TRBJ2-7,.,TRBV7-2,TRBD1,TGTGCCAGCAGCCTTGGGACAGGGGGCGGGTACGAGCAGTACTTC,CASSLGTGGGYEQYF
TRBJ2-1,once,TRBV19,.,TGTGCCAGCCGGGGGGCCGGCGATGAGCAGTTCTTC,CASRGAGDEQFF
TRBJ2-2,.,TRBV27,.,TGTGCCAGCAGGCCCTCAGGGTTCATAGACACCGGGGAGCTGTTTTTT,CASRPSGFIDTGELFF
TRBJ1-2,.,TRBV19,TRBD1,TGTGCCAGTAGTACCCAGGGGGCGCCGGGCTATGGCTACACCTTC,CASSTQGAPGYGYTF
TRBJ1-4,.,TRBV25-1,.,TGTGCCAGCAGTGAATTCGGATGGGGGGATGAAAAACTGTTTTTT,CASSEFGWGDEKLFF
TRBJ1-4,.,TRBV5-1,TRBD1,TGCGCCAGCAGCCTTAACAGGGGAAATAATGAAAAACTGTTTTTT,CASSLNRGNNEKLFF
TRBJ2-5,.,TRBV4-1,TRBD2,TGCGCCAGCAGCCAAAGAGCGGGGGGTGGGGAGACCCAGTACTTC,CASSQRAGGGETQYF
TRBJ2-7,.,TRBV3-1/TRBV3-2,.,TGTGCCAGCAGCCGAGAGGGACACTCGTCCTACGAGCAGTACTTC,CASSREGHSSYEQYF
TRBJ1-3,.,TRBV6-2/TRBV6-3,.,TGTGCCAGCCGCCGGGACAACTCTGGAAACACCATATATTTT,CASRRDNSGNTIYF
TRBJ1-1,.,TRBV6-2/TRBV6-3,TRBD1,TGTGCCAGCAGTACTGCGGACAGGGCGACTGAAGCTTTCTTT,CASSTADRATEAFF
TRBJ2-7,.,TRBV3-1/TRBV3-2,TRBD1,TGTGCCAGCAGCCAATCCTTCGGGACAGGGGCTTCCGAGCAGTACTTC,CASSQSFGTGASEQYF
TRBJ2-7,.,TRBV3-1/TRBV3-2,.,TGTGCCAGCAGCCAAGTGAATAGCCACGAGCAGTACTTC,CASSQVNSHEQYF
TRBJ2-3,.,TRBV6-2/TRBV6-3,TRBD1,TGTGCCAGCAGTTACCGCTCCGGGACAGGGGAAGATACGCAGTATTTT,CASSYRSGTGEDTQYF
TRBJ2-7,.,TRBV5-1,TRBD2,TGCGCCAGCAGTTCCGGGACTAGCGGGGTTTTTCCCTACGAGCAGTACTTC,CASSSGTSGVFPYEQYF
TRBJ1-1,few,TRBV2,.,TGTGCCAGCAGCCGCGAACTTACAGTGAACACTGAAGCTTTCTTT,CASSRELTVNTEAFF
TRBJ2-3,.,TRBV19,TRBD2,TGTGCCAGTAGTATAGAGGGACCCATAGCGGGGTTCAGAGATACGCAGTATTTT,CASSIEGPIAGFRDTQYF
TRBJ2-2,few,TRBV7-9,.,TGTGCCAGCAGCCTCCGGGTGGACGGGGAGCTGTTTTTT,CASSLRVDGELFF
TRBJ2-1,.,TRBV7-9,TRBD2,TGTGCCAGCAGCAACTCGGGGGCTAGCGGGGGCCTCAGCTCCTACAATGAGCAGTTCTTC,CASSNSGASGGLSSYNEQFF
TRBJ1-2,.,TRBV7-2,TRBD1,TGTGCCAGCAGCTCGGACAGGGGGGTCGGCTACACCTTC,CASSSDRGVGYTF
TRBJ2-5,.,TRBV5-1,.,TGCGCCAGCAGCTTGGTCCCAGAAGAGACCCAGTACTTC,CASSLVPEETQYF
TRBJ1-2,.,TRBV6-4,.,TGTGCCAGCAGTGACTCGGGGGGGCCGTTAGGAGGCTACACCTTC,CASSDSGGPLGGYTF
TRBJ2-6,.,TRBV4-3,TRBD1,TGCGCCAGCAGCCAAGATCTAGGGACAGGTCCCCGCTCTGGGGCCAACGTCCTGACTTTC,CASSQDLGTGPRSGANVLTF
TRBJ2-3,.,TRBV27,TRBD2,TGTGCCAGCAAACTAGCGGGGGCAGATACGCAGTATTTT,CASKLAGADTQYF
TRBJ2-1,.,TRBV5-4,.,TGTGCCAGCAGCTTGGGACAGCACAATGAGCAGTTCTTC,CASSLGQHNEQFF
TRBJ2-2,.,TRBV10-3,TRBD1,TGTGCCATCAGTGGACAGGGACAGGGGAGTAACACCGGGGAGCTGTTTTTT,CAISGQGQGSNTGELFF
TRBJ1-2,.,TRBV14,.,TGTGCCAGCAGTCATGACAGTTACTATGGCTACACCTTC,CASSHDSYYGYTF
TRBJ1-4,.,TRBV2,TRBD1,TGTGCCAGCAGTGTACAGGGGGCTAATGAAAAACTGTTTTTT,CASSVQGANEKLFF
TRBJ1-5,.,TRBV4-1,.,TGCGCCAGCAGCCAAGACTCCCCACTGGGCAATCAGCCCCAGCATTTT,CASSQDSPLGNQPQHF
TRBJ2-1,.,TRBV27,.,TGTGCCAGCAGTTCAGGGGCATTCCACTCCTACAATGAGCAGTTCTTC,CASSSGAFHSYNEQFF
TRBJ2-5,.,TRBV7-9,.,TGTGCCAGCAGCTCACGGGGTCAAGAGACCCAGTACTTC,CASSSRGQETQYF
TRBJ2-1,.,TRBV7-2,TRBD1,TGTGCCAGCAGCTTACAAGGACAGGGGTACTATGAGCAGTTCTTC,CASSLQGQGYYEQFF
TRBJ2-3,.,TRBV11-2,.,TGTGCCAGCAGCTTAGTGACAGAAAGCACAGATACGCAGTATTTT,CASSLVTESTDTQYF
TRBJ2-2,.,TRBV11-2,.,TGTGCCAGCACCCTCAACACCGGGGAGCTGTTTTTT,CASTLNTGELFF
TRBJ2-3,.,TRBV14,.,TGTGCCAGCAGCCAAAGGGGATCGAAATGGGATACGCAGTATTTT,CASSQRGSKWDTQYF
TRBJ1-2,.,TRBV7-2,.,TGTGCCAGCAGCTTAGCGGGACAACGCGGCTACACCTTC,CASSLAGQRGYTF
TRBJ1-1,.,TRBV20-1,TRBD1,TGCAGTGCTCGACAGGGAACTGAAGCTTTCTTT,CSARQGTEAFF
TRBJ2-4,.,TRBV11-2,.,TGTGCCAGCAGACGGGTGGCCAAAAACATTCAGTACTTC,CASRRVAKNIQYF
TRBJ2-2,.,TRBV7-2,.,TGTGCCAGCAGTCAACTAGCCGGGACTCGGAGAGGGGAGCTGTTTTTT,CASSQLAGTRRGELFF
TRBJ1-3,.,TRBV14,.,TGTGCCAGCAGCCCAATGCGCGGCTATGGAAACACCATATATTTT,CASSPMRGYGNTIYF
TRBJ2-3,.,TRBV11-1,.,TGTGCCAGCAGCTTGGCCGGGGAGACCACAGATACGCAGTATTTT,CASSLAGETTDTQYF
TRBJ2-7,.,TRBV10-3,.,TGTGCCATCAGTGATGGCAGTTCCTACGAGCAGTACTTC,CAISDGSSYEQYF
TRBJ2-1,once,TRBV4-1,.,TGCGCCAGCAGCAAAGAGGCCTCCTACAATGAGCAGTTCTTC,CASSKEASYNEQFF
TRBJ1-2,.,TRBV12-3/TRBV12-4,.,TGTGCCAGCAGTTTTACAGGGACAGGCTACACCTTC,CASSFTGTGYTF
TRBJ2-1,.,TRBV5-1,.,TGCGCCAGCAGCTTGGACCGCGACACCTACAATGAGCAGTTCTTC,CASSLDRDTYNEQFF
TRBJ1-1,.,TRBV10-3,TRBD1,TGTGCCATCAGTGGGACAGGGGGCGAGGGCACTGAAGCTTTCTTT,CAISGTGGEGTEAFF
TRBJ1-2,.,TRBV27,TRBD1,TGTGCCAGCAGTTTATCGGGGCTCAGGGGGCTCAGCGATGGCTATGGCTACACCTTC,CASSLSGLRGLSDGYGYTF
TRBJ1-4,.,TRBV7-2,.,TGTGCCAGCAGCTTATCAGGGATGGGTGAAAAACTGTTTTTT,CASSLSGMGEKLFF
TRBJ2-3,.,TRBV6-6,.,TGTGCCAGCAGTCCGATAGGGGGGGCTCATAGCACAGATACGCAGTATTTT,CASSPIGGAHSTDTQYF
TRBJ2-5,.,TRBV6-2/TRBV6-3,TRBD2,TGTGCCAGCAGTTACGCTAGCGGAGGCGCGGAGACCCAGTACTTC,CASSYASGGAETQYF
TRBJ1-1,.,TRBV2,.,TGTGCCAGCAGGCAGAACGCTGAAGCTTTCTTT,CASRQNAEAFF
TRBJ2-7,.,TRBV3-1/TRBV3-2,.,TGTGCCAGCAGCCGCGGAAGCAGCGAGCAGTACTTC,CASSRGSSEQYF
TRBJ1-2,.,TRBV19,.,TGTGCCAGTTCCGGACAGTCAAGTGTCTATGGCTACACCTTC,CASSGQSSVYGYTF